This T cell receptor beta chain is from a study of blood T cells in healthy people across ages. Points from the study as a whole: Estimated diversity, derived from one million T cells, was regarded as an underestimate.

Together with a sample-barcoded 5' primer, a J-beta primer mix was included in a second PCR lasting about 7 to 12 cycles. Each TCR beta cDNA got a 12-nucleotide random molecular identifier. TCRdb re-analysed the 5' RACE reads in MiXCR, keeping a single row per CDR3 protein. Among 1.2 million to 1.5 million distinct CDR3 sequences listed, approximately 42% were seen once. CDR1 SGDLS and CDR2 YYNGEE come from the germline V gene. V lost 4 bases, J lost 5 bases, and 15 bases lay in between. This CDR3 contains 14 residues. Concerning this clonotype: The antigen remains undetermined.

The chain joins TRBV9 to TRBJ2-5; D might be TRBD2 (5 bases). Sequenced sample: blood. This clonotype originated in a woman in her late teens or twenties in good health. This CDR3 reads CASSPPGGSETQYF. Here the CDR3 DNA reads TGTGCCAGCAGCCCCCCAGGAGGCTCGGAGACCCAGTACTTC.